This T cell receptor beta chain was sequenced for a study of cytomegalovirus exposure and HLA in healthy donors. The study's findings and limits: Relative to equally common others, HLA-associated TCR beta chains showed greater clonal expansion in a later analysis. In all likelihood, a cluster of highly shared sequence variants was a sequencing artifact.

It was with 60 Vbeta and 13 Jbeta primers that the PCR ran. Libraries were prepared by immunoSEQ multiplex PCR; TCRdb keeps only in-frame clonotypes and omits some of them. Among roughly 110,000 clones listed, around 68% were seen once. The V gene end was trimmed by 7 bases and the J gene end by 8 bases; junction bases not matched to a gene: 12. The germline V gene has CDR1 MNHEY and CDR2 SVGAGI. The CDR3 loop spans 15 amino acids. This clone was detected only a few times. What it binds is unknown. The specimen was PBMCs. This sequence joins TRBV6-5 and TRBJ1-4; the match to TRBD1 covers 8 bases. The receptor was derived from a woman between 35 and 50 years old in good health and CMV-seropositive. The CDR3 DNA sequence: TGTGCCAGCAAGCGAGACAGGGGCCTTGGAGAAAAACTGTTTTTT. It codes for CASKRDRGLGEKLFF.